One T cell receptor (beta chain) is described in this entry. The table came from immunoSEQ multiplex PCR; TCRdb's copy has only in-frame clones and leaves some out. Of 65,000 or so clones in the sample, around four fifths were seen once. This record comes from a study of OX40 agonist ivuxolimab in advanced cancers. This TCR was sampled from an adult with an advanced solid tumor such as melanoma, head and neck, liver or kidney cancer. The source was CD4+ or CD8+ T cells sorted from blood, collected in a trial of the OX40 agonist ivuxolimab.

CDR3 nucleotides: TGTGCCATCAGTGAGTCCGGCAGCAATCAGCCCCAGCATTTT. Translation: CAISESGSNQPQHF. V usage is TRBV10-3 and J usage is TRBJ1-5; D remains unclear. V lost 0 bases and J lost 1, with 4 bases in between. This CDR3 region has 14 residues. The germline V gene encodes CDR1 ENHRY and CDR2 SYGVKD.